This entry features one T cell receptor (beta chain) sequence. Under the authors' procedure: How many nucleated cells were present was estimated from reference gene primer amplification. The assay was immunoSEQ multiplex PCR, and TCRdb's table has in-frame clones only and misses some. That table furnishes V, J and clone size, whereas the DNA furnished D and trimming. Among about 150,000 clones listed, roughly nine tenths were seen once. These data are taken from a study of blood T cell repertoires in COVID-19. The receptor comes from an older woman with active or convalescent COVID-19. Sample: peripheral blood.

The CDR3 sequence: CATSRDTGTTGNEQFF. CDR3 nucleotides: TGTGCCACCAGCAGAGATACCGGGACTACCGGGAATGAGCAGTTCTTC. The rearrangement links TRBV15 to TRBJ2-1, with 7 bases aligning to TRBD2. CDR3 length: 16 amino acids. J gave up 7 bases and V 0 bases, and 9 bases lay outside the gene matches. CDR1 and CDR2 from the germline V gene are LNHNV and YYDKDF (reference sequence).